A single sample gave rise to the 32 T cell receptor beta chains below, sequenced in a study of blood T cell repertoires in COVID-19 (dated by TCRdb to about 2020). To prepare the library, the immunoSEQ multiplex PCR assay was applied. Held by TCRdb, this immuneACCESS table contains in-frame sequences only and omits some clones. Under half of the omission traces to an unresolved V gene where checked; the cause of the rest is unknown. The sample table shows hundreds of thousands of clones, and about four fifths are seen once. The top ten clones comprise about 3.6% of the sample. The source material was PBMCs or T cells enriched from blood (not recorded which). The receptors were sampled from a woman aged 40 to 49 who had been exposed to COVID-19.

This chain joins TRBV10-3 and TRBJ1-4; D is unclear. The CDR3 has 11 amino acids. Deletions cut 8 bases from V and 4 bases from J, with 5 bases between. Per germline, CDR1 ENHRY and CDR2 SYGVKD. The CDR3 DNA follows: TGTGCCATCGGTAGTAATGAAAAACTGTTTTTT. This sequence encodes CAIGSNEKLFF.

The CDR3 nucleotides read TGTGCCAGTAGTATAACCGGGACAGGGGGTAATCAGCCCCAGCATTTT. Protein sequence: CASSITGTGGNQPQHF. V gene TRBV19 combines with J gene TRBJ1-5, with 11 bases identical to TRBD1. The CDR3 extends over 16 amino acids. The germline V gene encodes CDR1 LNHDA and CDR2 SQIVND (reference sequence). Losses at the gene ends were 2 bases for V and 4 bases for J; bases not matched to a gene: 4. Filled out from reference TRBV19 and TRBJ1-5, the complete variable domain reads DGGITQSPKYLFRKEGQNVTLSCEQNLNHDAMYWYRQDPGQGLRLIYYSQIVNDFQKGDIAEGYSVSREKKESFPLTVTSAQKNPTAFYLCASSITGTGGNQPQHFGDGTRLSIL.

The chain combines TRBV28 with TRBJ2-7; D perhaps matches TRBD1 (5 bases). This CDR3 region has 15 residues. The germline CDR1 and CDR2 sequences are MDHEN and SYDVKM. Trimming took 5 bases from V and 1 from J, leaving 15 bases between them. For the CDR3, the DNA is TGTGCCAGCAGTCCGGTGCCAGGGCCGTCCTACGAGCAGTACTTC. Protein: CASSPVPGPSYEQYF.

The chain links TRBV7-3 to TRBJ2-3, with D perhaps matching TRBD1 (5 bases). V was clipped by 2 bases and J by 6 bases, with 12 bases between them. CDR1 and CDR2 from the germline V gene are SGHTA and FQGTGA. The CDR3 is made up of 14 amino acids. The CDR3 DNA is TGTGCCAGCAGCTTAGGGGCCACGACGGATACGCAGTATTTT. It is translated as CASSLGATTDTQYF.

The rearrangement joins TRBV5-1 to TRBJ1-3; TRBD1 aligns across 9 bases. This CDR3 is 16 amino acids long. Germline V gene data show CDR1 as SGHRS and CDR2 as YFSETQ. V shed 0 bases and J 2 bases; nucleotides not matched to a gene: 3. The CDR3, as DNA: TGCGCCAGCAGCTTGGGTCACAGGGGGCCTGGAAACACCATATATTTT. Protein product: CASSLGHRGPGNTIYF.

V gene TRBV11-3 combines with J gene TRBJ1-1; 8 bases agree with TRBD1. J lost 8 bases, V lost 1 base, and 3 bases had no gene match. The CDR3 totals 13 residues. CDR1 is SGHNT, CDR2 YENEEA, per germline. The CDR3 DNA follows: TGTGCCAGCAGCTTAGGCAGGGGGCGAGAAGCTTTCTTT. This sequence encodes CASSLGRGREAFF.

Here the CDR3 reads CAISEPGVSYEQYF. CDR3 DNA: TGTGCCATCAGTGAGCCAGGGGTGTCCTACGAGCAGTACTTC. This chain joins TRBV10-3 and TRBJ2-7; D may be TRBD1 (6 bases). Germline CDR1 and CDR2: ENHRY and SYGVKD. This CDR3 region has 14 residues. Trimming removed 2 bases from V and 1 base from J, with 9 bases in between.

This chain links TRBV18 with TRBJ2-7; D gene ambiguous. Trimming stripped 4 bases from V and 3 bases from J, with 4 bases between. The V gene's germline CDR1 is KGHSH and CDR2 LQKENI. This CDR3 comprises 11 residues. CDR3 sequence reads: CASSRDYEQYF. The DNA for the CDR3 is TGTGCCAGCTCACGAGACTACGAGCAGTACTTC.

V usage is TRBV7-2 and J usage is TRBJ1-5, with TRBD1 matching 8 bases. Germline V gives CDR1 SGHTA, CDR2 FQGNSA. This CDR3 is built from 15 residues. The J segment lost 9 bases and the V segment lost 2 bases, leaving 9 bases of the junction unmatched. CDR3 region: CASSLQQGGNGPQHF. The CDR3 bases are TGTGCCAGCAGCTTACAACAGGGGGGCAACGGGCCCCAGCATTTT.

This clone was seen only a few times. J is TRBJ2-7 and V is TRBV28; 10 bases are a match to TRBD2. Per the germline V gene, CDR1 is MDHEN and CDR2 is SYDVKM. V lost 5 bases and J lost 1; bases outside the gene matches: 8. This CDR3 contains 16 residues. The CDR3 bases are TGTGCCAGCAGTATATCCGGACTAGCGGCGTCCTACGAGCAGTACTTC. Translating it yields CASSISGLAASYEQYF. The full variable domain, rest sourced from reference TRBV28 and TRBJ2-7, is DVKVTQSSRYLVKRTGEKVFLECVQDMDHENMFWYRQDPGLGLRLIYFSYDVKMKEKGDIPEGYSVSREKKERFSLILESASTNQTSMYLCASSISGLAASYEQYFGPGTRLTVT.

V gene TRBV12-3 or TRBV12-4 combines with J gene TRBJ1-2, with a possible D match to TRBD1 (6 bases). V shed 5 bases and J shed 8 bases, with 12 bases lying between them. The CDR3 runs to 12 residues. CDR3 sequence: CASSGTGWGYTF. Here the CDR3 DNA reads TGTGCCAGCAGTGGTACAGGGTGGGGCTACACCTTC.

The rearrangement joins TRBV6-5 to TRBJ1-1; no firm D call. This CDR3 comprises 15 residues. The V gene's germline CDR1 is MNHEY and CDR2 SVGAGI. Trimming took off 6 bases at V and 4 bases at J, with 18 bases between the two ends. CDR3 region: CASSLLVRGSTEAFF. CDR3 sequence (DNA): TGTGCCAGCAGCCTACTGGTCCGAGGGAGCACTGAAGCTTTCTTT.

The chain employs TRBV4-1 and TRBJ1-5; D remains ambiguous. V lost 0 bases to trimming and J lost 2 bases, with 8 bases between them. Looked up from germline, CDR1 is MGHRA and CDR2 is YSYEKL. The CDR3 extends over 15 amino acids. CDR3 DNA: TGCGCCAGCAGCCAAGATCCGGAGGGCAATCAGCCCCAGCATTTT. Amino acids: CASSQDPEGNQPQHF.

The gene calls are TRBV5-1 and TRBJ2-5; 9 nucleotides line up with TRBD1. The trim removed 5 bases at V and 5 bases at J, leaving 7 bases unmatched. Germline V CDR1 and CDR2: SGHRS, YFSETQ. This CDR3 is built from 14 residues. The CDR3 DNA sequence: TGCGCCAGCAGGTCCGGACAGGGGCGGGAGACCCAGTACTTC. Its translation: CASRSGQGRETQYF.

V usage is TRBV4-2 and J usage is TRBJ1-3; no firm D call. The germline V and J ends were trimmed by 0 bases and 2 bases, with 5 bases remaining between them. The germline gives CDR1 LGHNA, CDR2 YNFKEQ. This CDR3 is 14 amino acids long. The CDR3 bases are TGTGCCAGCAGCCAAGAGGCCACTGGAAACACCATATATTTT. Encoded protein: CASSQEATGNTIYF.

This clone was picked up one time. The V call is TRBV6-5, the J call TRBJ2-5; 7 bases align to TRBD2. Trimming took 5 bases from V and 5 from J; bases not matched to a gene: 11. This CDR3 is 15 amino acids long. CDR1 and CDR2 from the germline V gene are MNHEY and SVGAGI. CDR3 loop: CASSRGRGTWETQYF. The CDR3 bases are TGTGCCAGCAGTCGAGGGCGGGGGACCTGGGAGACCCAGTACTTC.

The chain employs TRBV7-6 and TRBJ2-7; D gene ambiguous. Germline lookup yields CDR1 SGHVS and CDR2 FNYEAQ. This CDR3 region has 11 residues. Trimming left V 7 bases short and J 5 bases short, with 9 bases between. As DNA, the CDR3 is TGTGCCAGCACATCCACGGACGAGCAGTACTTC. Its translation is CASTSTDEQYF. Full variable domain (rest looked up from reference TRBV7-6 and TRBJ2-7): GAGVSQSPRYKVTKRGQDVALRCDPISGHVSLYWYRQALGQGPEFLTYFNYEAQQDKSGLPNDRFSAERPEGSISTLTIQRTEQRDSAMYRCASTSTDEQYFGPGTRLTVT.

The J gene is TRBJ1-1, the V gene TRBV7-3; D unclear. Germline CDR1 is SGHTA and CDR2 is FQGTGA. This CDR3 has 13 amino acids. V dropped 6 bases and J dropped 3 bases, with 11 bases sitting between them. CDR3 coding DNA: TGTGCCAGCAGGGTACAAGAGGACACTGAAGCTTTCTTT. It translates to CASRVQEDTEAFF. The entire variable domain, with the rest obtained from reference TRBV7-3 and TRBJ1-1, is as follows: GAGVSQTPSNKVTEKGKYVELRCDPISGHTALYWYRQSLGQGPEFLIYFQGTGAADDSGLPNDRFFAVRPEGSVSTLKIQRTERGDSAVYLCASRVQEDTEAFFGQGTRLTVV.

This clone occurred a few times. V gene TRBV25-1 combines with J gene TRBJ2-2; 12 bases fit TRBD1. Trimming cost V 4 bases and J 7 bases; bases outside gene matches: 4. The CDR3 is made up of 15 amino acids. Looked up from germline, CDR1 is MGHDK and CDR2 is SYGVNS. For the CDR3, the DNA is TGTGCCAGCAGTGGGGGACAGGGGGCCCTCGGGGAGCTGTTTTTT. Translated, it gives CASSGGQGALGELFF.

This clone was seen once. The chain carries TRBV6-5 and TRBJ1-4; D may be TRBD1 (5 bases). Between the trimmed V and J ends, which lost 0 bases and 0 bases, there was a span of 5 bases. The CDR3 spans 15 residues. CDR1 is MNHEY and CDR2 is SVGAGI in the germline V gene. Here the CDR3 reads CASSYSTATNEKLFF. DNA of the CDR3: TGTGCCAGCAGTTACTCGACAGCAACTAATGAAAAACTGTTTTTT.

The V call is TRBV7-8, the J call TRBJ1-2; D call uncertain. Germline V gene data show CDR1 as SGHVS and CDR2 as FQNEAQ. CDR3 length: 14 residues. V was clipped by 0 bases and J by 3 bases, with 8 bases between them. Written as DNA, the CDR3 is TGTGCCAGCAGCTTAGCCGAGTCTGACTATGGCTACACCTTC. As protein: CASSLAESDYGYTF.

This chain uses TRBV11-3 with TRBJ2-2, with no clear D. CDR1 is SGHNT and CDR2 is YENEEA in the germline V gene. Deletions cut 4 bases from V and 3 bases from J, with 3 bases between. The CDR3 has 12 residues. CDR3 sequence reads: CASSSDTGELFF. CDR3 DNA sequence: TGTGCCAGCAGCTCGGACACCGGGGAGCTGTTTTTT.

This CDR3 is CASSSRVASYEQYF. The CDR3 DNA reads as TGTGCCAGCAGCTCCAGGGTTGCATCCTACGAGCAGTACTTC. The J gene is TRBJ2-7, the V gene TRBV7-2; TRBD1 is a possible D gene (5 bases). The CDR3 is 14 amino acids. CDR1 is SGHTA, CDR2 FQGNSA, per germline. V was shortened by 4 bases and J by 1 base, with 11 bases between the two germline ends.

This rearrangement joins TRBV10-3 to TRBJ2-1; D is unresolved. CDR3 length: 13 residues. V lost 0 bases to trimming and J lost 9 bases, with 9 bases between them. The V gene's germline CDR1 is ENHRY and CDR2 SYGVKD. This CDR3 reads CAISESDSPEQFF. The CDR3 bases are TGTGCCATCAGTGAGTCAGACTCCCCTGAGCAGTTCTTC.

The chain employs TRBV6-5 and TRBJ2-3; D is unclear. Per the germline V gene, CDR1 is MNHEY and CDR2 is SVGAGI. The CDR3 has 12 residues. V dropped 6 bases and J dropped 1 base, with 5 bases sitting between them. The CDR3 region has the DNA TGTGCCAGCAGCCGGGGCACAGATACGCAGTATTTT. Protein sequence: CASSRGTDTQYF.

This clone showed up just a few times. In the same sample, other DNA sequences code for this CDR3. V and J are TRBV9 and TRBJ1-1; D is possibly TRBD1 (6 bases). CDR1 SGDLS and CDR2 YYNGEE come from the germline V gene. V lost 0 bases, J lost 1 base, and 10 bases lay in between. There are 15 residues in the CDR3. Written as DNA, the CDR3 is TGTGCCAGCAGCGTAGAGGGCAGGGGGAACACTGAAGCTTTCTTT. Residues: CASSVEGRGNTEAFF.

This sequence joins TRBV9 and TRBJ2-1; 10 bases align to TRBD2. CDR1 is SGDLS and CDR2 is YYNGEE in the germline V gene. This CDR3 comprises 18 residues. V was clipped by 4 bases and J by 0 bases; unmatched bases: 10. The CDR3 protein is CASSQTYLAGGSYNEQFF. CDR3 bases: TGTGCCAGCAGCCAAACCTATTTAGCGGGGGGCTCCTACAATGAGCAGTTCTTC.

The V gene is TRBV2, the J gene TRBJ2-3; TRBD2 might be the D (6 bases). Germline values: CDR1 SNHLY, CDR2 FYNNEI. The V end was cut by 2 bases, the J end by 2 bases, with 32 bases between. The CDR3 extends over 22 amino acids. CDR3 region: CASSERRGVWATTFLVTDTQYF. CDR3 nucleotides: TGTGCCAGCAGTGAAAGGAGGGGCGTCTGGGCTACTACCTTTCTAGTCACAGATACGCAGTATTTT. Using reference TRBV2 and TRBJ2-3 for the parts outside the CDR3, the full variable domain is EPEVTQTPSHQVTQMGQEVILRCVPISNHLYFYWYRQILGQKVEFLVSFYNNEISEKSEIFDDQFSVERPDGSNFTLKIRSTKLEDSAMYFCASSERRGVWATTFLVTDTQYFGPGTRLTVL.

This chain uses TRBV19 with TRBJ1-4; the D gene is possibly TRBD1 (6 bases). CDR1 and CDR2 (germline): LNHDA, SQIVND (reference sequence). The CDR3 has 15 residues. V lost 6 bases, J lost 7 bases, and 18 bases lay in between. CDR3 residues: CASSPTRGASEKLFF. The DNA of the CDR3 is TGTGCCAGTAGCCCCACCCGGGGGGCGAGTGAAAAACTGTTTTTT.

V gene TRBV19 combines with J gene TRBJ1-1, with a weak D call TRBD1 (5 bases). V lost 10 bases, J lost 1 base, and 13 bases lay in between. The CDR3 extends over 13 amino acids. The germline CDR1 and CDR2 sequences are LNHDA and SQIVND (reference sequence). Here the CDR3 reads CATRGRGNTEAFF. CDR3 coding DNA: TGTGCCACCCGGGGGAGGGGGAACACTGAAGCTTTCTTT.

This chain links TRBV27 with TRBJ2-2, with D tentatively TRBD1 (6 bases). The CDR3 spans 16 residues. The germline V and J ends were trimmed by 5 bases and 6 bases, with 19 bases remaining between them. Germline V gene sequence: CDR1 MNHEY, CDR2 SMNVEV (reference sequence). The CDR3, as DNA: TGTGCCAGCAGTGTAAACAGGGCCAGTAGCCCCGGGGAGCTGTTTTTT. Translating gives CASSVNRASSPGELFF.

This chain connects TRBV6-5 to TRBJ1-1; weak D call: TRBD1 (5 bases). The CDR3 spans 14 residues. CDR1 MNHEY and CDR2 SVGAGI come from the germline V gene. V lost 7 bases to trimming and J lost 4 bases, with 16 bases between them. The CDR3 protein is CASTARAAATEAFF. The CDR3 nucleotides are TGTGCCAGCACCGCCAGGGCCGCGGCCACTGAAGCTTTCTTT.